This T cell receptor beta chain was found in a study of PD-1 blockade in classical Hodgkin lymphoma. Study-level findings and limits: Individuals initiating nivolumab under 1 year after ASCT were excluded.

Sequencing was performed with immunoSEQ multiplex PCR; in TCRdb, only in-frame clones are kept and a portion is missing. The profile shows approximately 13,000 clones, 84% of them singletons. This clone was picked up one time. The antigen is not known. Each of the patients experienced relapse following autologous stem cell transplantation, and their brentuximab vedotin exposure differed. Classifying best responses yielded complete response, partial response or progressive disease. The CDR3 extends over 16 amino acids. The germline V gene encodes CDR1 SEHNR and CDR2 FQNEAQ (reference sequence). Trimming removed 5 bases from V and 0 bases from J, with 14 bases in between.

The sequence was obtained from a human donor with classical Hodgkin lymphoma. The rearrangement links TRBV7-9 to TRBJ2-1; D unresolved. This specimen was peripheral blood mononuclear cells (PBMCs), taken at baseline. The CDR3 nucleotides read TGTGCCAGCAGCCCGTCTGGCCTACGCTCCTACAATGAGCAGTTCTTC. It encodes CASSPSGLRSYNEQFF.